Listed below are T cell receptor beta chains from one sample, sequenced in a study of cytomegalovirus exposure and HLA in healthy donors. Assay used: immunoSEQ multiplex PCR; TCRdb lists only in-frame clones, some missing. The sample lists 200,000 to 250,000 clones, roughly 78% occurring once. Sequenced material: PBMCs. The receptors originated from a boy younger than 18 in good health and CMV-seronegative. CDR3s include the opening cysteine and the closing phenylalanine or tryptophan. Clone size is shown for a subset of rows, as once, few, many or a class of expanded clone.

V: TRBV5-6
J: TRBJ1-2
size: few
CDR3: CASSLVGTGVLNYGYTF

V: TRBV11-2
J: TRBJ1-1
size: -
CDR3: CASSLRQGTPEAFF

V: TRBV7-6
J: TRBJ2-1
size: -
CDR3: CASSLLLAGMRNEQFF

V: TRBV21-1
J: TRBJ2-4
size: -
CDR3: CASSDLGTICLAGGSENIQYF

V: TRBV27
J: TRBJ1-5
size: -
CDR3: CASSVGGNQPQHF

V: TRBV19
J: TRBJ1-1
size: -
CDR3: CASSLRGGRTEAFF

V: TRBV19
J: TRBJ1-5
size: -
CDR3: CASSSLEYNQPQHF

V: TRBV27
J: TRBJ1-2
size: -
CDR3: CASREAGGSYGYTF

V: TRBV6-6
J: TRBJ1-2
size: once
CDR3: CASSSPTVQINYGYTF

V: TRBV5-6
J: TRBJ2-3
size: -
CDR3: CASSRLADSTDTQYF

V: TRBV7-8
J: TRBJ1-1
size: -
CDR3: CASSSQVQANTEAFF

V: TRBV28
J: TRBJ1-5
size: -
CDR3: CASSKRRGNQPQHF

V: TRBV5-1
J: TRBJ2-3
size: -
CDR3: CASSRGEGTGGSTDTQYF

V: TRBV2
J: TRBJ1-4
size: few
CDR3: CASAPTEKLFF

V: TRBV5-4
J: TRBJ2-1
size: few
CDR3: CASSLDTHSEQFF

V: TRBV9
J: TRBJ1-2
size: -
CDR3: CASSLGPGRGYGYTF

V: TRBV4-2
J: TRBJ1-2
size: few
CDR3: CASRRTGQVYGYTF

V: TRBV10-3
J: TRBJ2-1
size: -
CDR3: CATAGTSSIEQFF

V: TRBV6-6
J: TRBJ2-2
size: few
CDR3: CASSYGSRGRTGELFF

V: TRBV5-8
J: TRBJ2-1
size: -
CDR3: CASSSPATNEQFF

V: TRBV7-9
J: TRBJ1-2
size: -
CDR3: CASSFIQEGYGYTF

V: TRBV2
J: TRBJ2-1
size: -
CDR3: CASSEMGTVYNEQFF

V: TRBV5-1
J: TRBJ2-7
size: -
CDR3: CASSLTSGGAPRYEQYF

V: TRBV9
J: TRBJ1-1
size: -
CDR3: CASSVSGGTTEAFF

V: TRBV7-2
J: TRBJ2-3
size: -
CDR3: CASSPIVSGRGTDTQYF

V: TRBV2
J: TRBJ2-5
size: few
CDR3: CATTFPGGETQYF

V: TRBV11-3
J: TRBJ2-1
size: -
CDR3: CASSLLTGGEQFF

V: TRBV5-1
J: TRBJ1-2
size: -
CDR3: CASSRDTPAGYTF

V: TRBV4-1
J: TRBJ1-1
size: -
CDR3: CASSPRGQSTEAFF

V: TRBV2
J: TRBJ2-7
size: once
CDR3: CASSPRVGTYEQYF

V: TRBV30
J: TRBJ1-2
size: -
CDR3: CAWSLTGGGYTF

V: TRBV29-1
J: TRBJ2-3
size: -
CDR3: CSVGDTSGSMWTDTQYF

V: TRBV18
J: TRBJ1-5
size: -
CDR3: CASSLGGASNQPQHF

V: TRBV5-1
J: TRBJ1-1
size: few
CDR3: CASSLDGPGGAFF

V: TRBV5-1
J: TRBJ1-1
size: -
CDR3: CASSSGDGMNTEAFF

V: TRBV9
J: TRBJ1-2
size: -
CDR3: CASSPYRTGYNYGYTF

V: TRBV7-2
J: TRBJ2-7
size: -
CDR3: CASSLTAAGGSSYEQYF

V: TRBV7-9
J: TRBJ2-7
size: -
CDR3: CASSLDPYRYEQYF

V: TRBV5-1
J: TRBJ1-2
size: few
CDR3: CASSPTTDRSGGYTF

V: TRBV9
J: TRBJ2-1
size: -
CDR3: CASSERTGPDEQFF

V: TRBV9
J: TRBJ2-7
size: few
CDR3: CASSEGGRSEQYF

V: TRBV6-5
J: TRBJ2-1
size: -
CDR3: CASSYTASGQFF

V: TRBV4-1
J: TRBJ1-5
size: -
CDR3: CASSQDRRQPQHF

V: TRBV18
J: TRBJ2-7
size: -
CDR3: CASSPRQTSYEQYF

V: TRBV2
J: -
size: -
CDR3: CASSGLAGGAYEQYF